Listed here is a single T cell receptor (beta chain). This CDR3 contains 19 residues. The sample comes from a study of blood T cell repertoires in COVID-19. Only in-frame clones appear in the TCRdb table, and some are missing; sequencing was by immunoSEQ multiplex PCR. Altogether 110,000 or so clones are present, about 85% being singletons, with the ten largest covering roughly 5%. The sequence was collected from a woman aged 55-75 years with COVID-19, enrolled during active disease. Sequenced input: peripheral blood. This sequence joins TRBV21-1 and TRBJ1-6; TRBD1 was called by the table and not checked on the DNA. TRBV21-1 is described as a pseudogene. The CDR3 nucleotides read TGTGCCAGCAGCACGCGGAGCCGGACCCCCAAGACAGGTAATTCACCCCTCCACTTT. Its translation: CASSTRSRTPKTGNSPLHF.